This T cell receptor (beta chain) was recovered during a study of response to subunit inactivated influenza vaccine. The study, taken as a whole, reports: The authors suggested that every seasonal influenza vaccination recruits few new T cells.

TCRdb independently ran MiXCR on the RT-PCR reads; one entry per CDR3 protein. The table records some 520,000 distinct CDR3 sequences, approximately 16% of them present only once. The table lists this clonotype with many counts. Its antigen remains unidentified. The CDR3 runs to 15 residues. V lost 5 bases to trimming and J lost 2 bases; unmatched junction nucleotides: 8. This chain links TRBV12-3 or TRBV12-4 with TRBJ2-7, with TRBD1 matching 8 bases. The origin of this receptor is a man aged 45 to 70 who received an inactivated influenza vaccine. The sample here was CD4+ T cells sorted from PBMCs, taken around 2 years after vaccination. CDR3 bases: TGTGCCAGCAGTCCGGGACAGGTCTATCCCTACGAGCAGTACTTC. Translating it yields CASSPGQVYPYEQYF.